Listed here are 26 T cell receptor beta chains from one sample, sequenced in a study of cytomegalovirus exposure and HLA in healthy donors. Amplification used 60 Vbeta primers and 13 Jbeta primers. The protocol was immunoSEQ multiplex PCR, while the TCRdb copy is restricted to in-frame clones and leaves out a portion. This table holds under 150,000 clones, approximately 82% found once. Sequenced: PBMCs. The receptors were sampled from a man aged 45-65 years in good health and CMV-seronegative.

The rearrangement joins TRBV4-1 to TRBJ2-7; the match to TRBD1 covers 10 bases. With V trimmed by 4 bases and J by 5 bases, 8 bases remained unmatched. This CDR3 region has 15 residues. CDR1 and CDR2 from the germline V gene are MGHRA and YSYEKL. The CDR3 reads CASSPDRGRGDEQYF. In DNA, the CDR3 is TGCGCCAGCAGCCCTGACAGGGGGCGAGGGGACGAGCAGTACTTC.

This clone occurred once. The V gene is TRBV4-2, the J gene TRBJ2-1; D is unresolved. V lost 0 bases and J lost 7, with 22 bases in between. CDR3 length: 18 residues. Germline CDR1 reads LGHNA; CDR2 reads YNFKEQ. Here the CDR3 reads CASSQDPNSRVYGNEQFF. The CDR3 DNA follows: TGTGCCAGCAGCCAAGATCCCAATTCCCGGGTCTACGGAAATGAGCAGTTCTTC.

The chain carries TRBV5-4 and TRBJ1-1; TRBD1 aligns across 10 bases. Germline trimming cut 0 bases from V and 3 bases from J; bases unmatched to any gene: 2. CDR1 is SGHNT, CDR2 YYREEE, per germline (reference sequence). This CDR3 has 15 residues. This CDR3 is CASSLVGTGDTEAFF. As DNA, the CDR3 is TGTGCCAGCAGCTTGGTAGGGACAGGGGACACTGAAGCTTTCTTT.

The gene calls are TRBV2 and TRBJ2-3; TRBD2 might be the D (7 bases). This CDR3 comprises 18 residues. Trimming removed 7 bases at V and 0 bases at J, with 23 bases between. The germline gives CDR1 SNHLY, CDR2 FYNNEI. The CDR3 nucleotides read TGTGCCAGCATGGAGCTGTGGAGGGGGGGAACTAGCACAGATACGCAGTATTTT. Protein sequence: CASMELWRGGTSTDTQYF. The variable domain in full, with the rest retrieved from reference TRBV2 and TRBJ2-3, is EPEVTQTPSHQVTQMGQEVILRCVPISNHLYFYWYRQILGQKVEFLVSFYNNEISEKSEIFDDQFSVERPDGSNFTLKIRSTKLEDSAMYFCASMELWRGGTSTDTQYFGPGTRLTVL.

J is TRBJ2-3 and V is TRBV5-1; D is possibly TRBD2 (5 bases). This CDR3 is built from 15 residues. Germline V lookup: CDR1 SGHRS, CDR2 YFSETQ. V was clipped by 4 bases and J by 4 bases, with 16 bases between them. The CDR3 DNA sequence: TGCGCCAGCAGCCTTGACCCGGGGTCAGCAGATACGCAGTATTTT. Its protein product is CASSLDPGSADTQYF.

V usage is TRBV7-9 and J usage is TRBJ1-1, with D tentatively TRBD1 (6 bases). CDR3 length equals 15 residues. Germline V lookup: CDR1 SEHNR, CDR2 FQNEAQ (reference sequence). Trimming removed 5 bases at V and 0 bases at J, with 13 bases between. CDR3 protein: CASSHWTELNTEAFF. The CDR3 DNA reads as TGTGCCAGCAGCCATTGGACAGAATTGAACACTGAAGCTTTCTTT.

The genes are TRBV15 and TRBJ2-5; 11 bases agree with TRBD2. V shed 5 bases and J 5 bases; nucleotides not matched to a gene: 7. Germline loops: CDR1 LNHNV, CDR2 YYDKDF (reference sequence). The CDR3 covers 15 residues. DNA of the CDR3: TGTGCCACCAGCCGGGGGACTAGCGGATTGGAGACCCAGTACTTC. Translating gives CATSRGTSGLETQYF.

The chain is built from TRBV27 and TRBJ1-6, with a weak D call TRBD1 (5 bases). CDR3 size: 16 residues. V was cut by 4 bases and J by 5 bases, with 15 bases left in between. Germline CDR1 and CDR2: MNHEY and SMNVEV (reference sequence). CDR3 protein: CASSSPATVHNSPLHF. As DNA, the CDR3 is TGTGCCAGCAGTTCGCCCGCGACAGTCCATAATTCACCCCTCCACTTT.

The chain uses TRBV30 and TRBJ1-6, with D tentatively TRBD1 (5 bases). The V end lost 6 bases, the J end lost 12 bases, and 15 bases lay between the germline ends. CDR3 length: 12 amino acids. Looked up from germline, CDR1 is GTSNPN and CDR2 is SVGIG (reference sequence). Here the CDR3 DNA reads TGTGCCTGCAGGGATGGCCATTTACCCCTCCACTTT. It specifies CACRDGHLPLHF.

The count of this clone is one. The chain has TRBV7-2 and TRBJ1-1, with 7 bases fitting TRBD1. CDR1 is SGHTA and CDR2 is FQGNSA in the germline V gene. The CDR3 loop spans 15 amino acids. The V segment lost 5 bases and the J segment 6 bases; nucleotides outside the gene matches: 12. The CDR3 loop reads CASSVRGRGEAEAFF. For the CDR3, the DNA is TGTGCCAGCAGCGTAAGGGGCAGGGGGGAGGCTGAAGCTTTCTTT.

The chain has TRBV5-6 and TRBJ1-1; perhaps TRBD1 as D (5 bases). Trimming stripped 2 bases from V and 5 bases from J, with 13 bases between. This CDR3 comprises 14 residues. Germline loops: CDR1 SGHDT, CDR2 YYEEEE. The CDR3 bases are TGTGCCAGCAGCTTTGTTGGTTCAGGGACTGAAGCTTTCTTT. Protein sequence: CASSFVGSGTEAFF.

The rearrangement uses TRBV5-8 and TRBJ1-3, with 7 bases aligning to TRBD1. Germline assignment: CDR1 SGHTS and CDR2 YDEGEE. CDR3 length: 14 residues. The V gene end was trimmed by 4 bases and the J gene end by 6 bases; junction bases not matched to a gene: 7. For the CDR3, the DNA is TGTGCCAGCAGCCCCGGGACAGTTAAAAACACCATATATTTT. Amino acid sequence: CASSPGTVKNTIYF.

The chain has TRBV30 and TRBJ1-1; D might be TRBD1 (6 bases). Deletions cut 3 bases from V and 2 bases from J, with 10 bases between. Per the germline V gene, CDR1 is GTSNPN and CDR2 is SVGIG (reference sequence). The CDR3 sequence is 13 residues long. CDR3 residues: CAWSLQGNTEAFF. Here the CDR3 DNA reads TGTGCCTGGAGCTTACAGGGAAACACTGAAGCTTTCTTT.

The CDR3 DNA sequence: TGTGCCAGCAGCTTGAGCCCTAGCGGGGGTTCCTACGAGCAGTACTTC. It specifies CASSLSPSGGSYEQYF. This sequence joins TRBV5-4 and TRBJ2-5, with 10 bases identical to TRBD2. Near its end, the DNA agrees better with TRBJ2-7, so the J call may be wrong. This CDR3 region has 16 residues. The germline V gene has CDR1 SGHNT and CDR2 YYREEE (reference sequence).

This clone showed up just a few times. The chain employs TRBV5-1 and TRBJ2-7; D unclear. Per germline, CDR1 SGHRS and CDR2 YFSETQ. With 0 bases removed from V and 3 bases from J, the gap between germline ends came to 10 bases. This CDR3 is built from 14 residues. The CDR3 loop is CASSLGGSNYEQYF. The DNA of the CDR3 is TGCGCCAGCAGCTTGGGTGGCAGTAACTACGAGCAGTACTTC.

CDR3 amino acids: CASSLAGGPSEQFF. The CDR3 DNA follows: TGTGCCAGCAGCTTAGCGGGGGGGCCCAGTGAGCAGTTCTTC. The chain combines TRBV7-6 with TRBJ2-1, with a weak D call TRBD2 (7 bases). The ends were cut back, 0 bases at V and 9 bases at J, with 12 bases in the middle. Germline V gives CDR1 SGHVS, CDR2 FNYEAQ. The CDR3 is 14 residues long. The whole variable domain, filled in from reference TRBV7-6 and TRBJ2-1, reads GAGVSQSPRYKVTKRGQDVALRCDPISGHVSLYWYRQALGQGPEFLTYFNYEAQQDKSGLPNDRFSAERPEGSISTLTIQRTEQRDSAMYRCASSLAGGPSEQFFGPGTRLTVL.

The V and J genes are TRBV27 and TRBJ1-4, with 11 bases matching TRBD1. CDR1 is MNHEY, CDR2 SMNVEV, per germline (reference sequence). Losses at the gene ends were 5 bases for V and 6 bases for J; bases not matched to a gene: 8. The CDR3 spans 16 residues. The CDR3, as DNA: TGTGCCAGCAGTAGATGGACAGGGGGCGCCGATGAAAAACTGTTTTTT. It specifies CASSRWTGGADEKLFF.

The gene calls are TRBV19 and TRBJ2-3; 9 bases line up with TRBD2. After removal of 2 bases from V and 2 bases from J, the junction contained 2 bases not matched to a gene. This CDR3 comprises 15 residues. Germline V CDR1 and CDR2: LNHDA, SQIVND (reference sequence). The CDR3 DNA is TGTGCCAGTAGTATAAGCGGGGGGCACACAGATACGCAGTATTTT. This codes for CASSISGGHTDTQYF.

This chain joins TRBV2 and TRBJ2-2, with D perhaps matching TRBD1 (6 bases). The V gene lost 10 bases and the J gene lost 1 base, with 10 bases spanning the gap. The germline gives CDR1 SNHLY, CDR2 FYNNEI. CDR3 length equals 13 residues. The CDR3 DNA is TGTGCCAAGGGGGAATTGAACACCGGGGAGCTGTTTTTT. Its translation: CAKGELNTGELFF.

The chain uses TRBV5-1 and TRBJ2-2; D not resolved. The length of the CDR3 is 15 residues. V lost 0 bases to trimming and J lost 4 bases, with 10 bases between them. Germline lookup yields CDR1 SGHRS and CDR2 YFSETQ. The CDR3 DNA follows: TGCGCCAGCAGCTTGGAGGCGGTTGGCACCGGGGAGCTGTTTTTT. Translated: CASSLEAVGTGELFF.

The chain uses TRBV5-1 and TRBJ2-7; 8 bases align to TRBD1. The length of the CDR3 is 16 residues. V was clipped by 3 bases and J by 0 bases; unmatched bases: 8. Per the germline V gene, CDR1 is SGHRS and CDR2 is YFSETQ. The CDR3 DNA reads as TGCGCCAGCAGCTCCCCGGGACAGGCGCTCTCCTACGAGCAGTACTTC. Amino acid sequence: CASSSPGQALSYEQYF.

The genes are TRBV7-2 and TRBJ2-3; D perhaps matches TRBD2 (7 bases). There are 15 residues in the CDR3. Trimming removed 3 bases from V and 0 bases from J, with 10 bases in between. Germline CDR1 is SGHTA and CDR2 is FQGNSA. The CDR3 DNA sequence: TGTGCCAGCAGCTTGGGGGGGCAAAGCACAGATACGCAGTATTTT. Its translation is CASSLGGQSTDTQYF.

J is TRBJ2-1 and V is TRBV11-2, with TRBD2 matching 11 bases. V gave up 4 bases and J gave up 7 bases; unmatched junction bases: 6. Germline V CDR1 and CDR2: SGHAT, FQNNGV. The CDR3 is 15 residues long. Here the CDR3 DNA reads TGTGCCAGCAGCTCTCTAGCGGGGGGATGGAATGAGCAGTTCTTC. This gives the protein CASSSLAGGWNEQFF.

This rearrangement joins TRBV7-9 to TRBJ1-1; possible D gene TRBD1, 6 bases. The CDR3 totals 12 residues. Trimming shortened V by 5 bases and J by 5 bases, and 9 bases separated the two germline ends. Germline V CDR1 and CDR2: SEHNR, FQNEAQ (reference sequence). This CDR3 reads CASSPQGTEAFF. DNA of the CDR3: TGTGCCAGCAGCCCACAGGGAACTGAAGCTTTCTTT.

This clone was counted once. This chain connects TRBV15 to TRBJ1-4, with 7 bases that match TRBD1. The CDR3 totals 15 residues. Germline V gives CDR1 LNHNV, CDR2 YYDKDF (reference sequence). The V and J ends lost 6 bases and 5 bases, in that order; junction bases with no gene match: 9. CDR3: CATSKDRAKNEKLFF. CDR3 DNA: TGTGCCACCAGTAAAGACAGGGCGAAAAATGAAAAACTGTTTTTT.

The chain recombines TRBV6-1 with TRBJ2-3; 8 nucleotides line up with TRBD1. Germline V gene lookup returns CDR1 MNHNS and CDR2 SASEGT. The J segment lost 3 bases and the V segment lost 0 bases, leaving 8 bases of the junction unmatched. The CDR3 runs to 17 residues. The CDR3 nucleotides are TGTGCCAGCAGTGAAGCGGTCGGACAGGGAGGAACAGATACGCAGTATTTT. Translated: CASSEAVGQGGTDTQYF.